The source of this T cell receptor (beta chain) is a study of blood T cell repertoires in COVID-19. Study context: Sample material is recorded as cDNA or gDNA derived from T cells, B-cell-depleted T cells, or PBMCs.

The CDR3 has 16 residues. With V trimmed by 0 bases and J by 6 bases, 9 bases remained unmatched. Germline values: CDR1 SGHKS, CDR2 YYEKEE (reference sequence). Per the original data handling: Nucleated cell counts were estimated from reference gene primer amplification. The assay was immunoSEQ multiplex PCR, and TCRdb's table has in-frame clones only and misses some. The D gene and trimming were derived from the DNA, and the V and J assignments and clone size from that table. Of 250,000 or so clones listed, 89% are singletons. The gene calls are TRBV5-5 and TRBJ2-5; 9 bases are a match to TRBD2. Sequenced input: peripheral blood. The clonotype comes from a middle-aged woman who had recovered from COVID-19. This CDR3 reads CASSLVPAGGGKTQYF. The CDR3 bases are TGTGCCAGCAGCTTGGTTCCAGCGGGAGGTGGAAAGACCCAGTACTTC.